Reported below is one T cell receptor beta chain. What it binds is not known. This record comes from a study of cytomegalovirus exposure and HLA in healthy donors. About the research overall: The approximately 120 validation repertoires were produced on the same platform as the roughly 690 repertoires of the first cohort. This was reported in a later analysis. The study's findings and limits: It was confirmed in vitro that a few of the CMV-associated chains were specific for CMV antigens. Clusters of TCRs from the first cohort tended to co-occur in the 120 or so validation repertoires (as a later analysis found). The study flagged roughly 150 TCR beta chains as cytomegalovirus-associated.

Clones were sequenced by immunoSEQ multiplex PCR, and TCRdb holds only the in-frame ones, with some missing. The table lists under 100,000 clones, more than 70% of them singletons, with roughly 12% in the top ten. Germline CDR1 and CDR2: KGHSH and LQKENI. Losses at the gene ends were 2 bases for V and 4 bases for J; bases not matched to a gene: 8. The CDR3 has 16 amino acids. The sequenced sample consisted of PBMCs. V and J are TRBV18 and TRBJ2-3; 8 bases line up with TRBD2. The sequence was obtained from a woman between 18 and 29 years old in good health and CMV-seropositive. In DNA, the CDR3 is TGTGCCAGCTCACCAGCGGGGGGCGCTCCTGCAGATACGCAGTATTTT. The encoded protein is CASSPAGGAPADTQYF.